This T cell receptor beta chain was recorded in a study of cytomegalovirus exposure and HLA in healthy donors listed by TCRdb under 2017. About the study as a whole: An earlier analysis of a few hundred of the donors reported 250 to 300 Gb of sequence data and some 110 million unique TCR beta sequences obtained from around 170 million T cells. An early release that covered around 590 HLA-typed donors contained 250 to 350 gigabases of sequencing data and roughly 84 million unique TCR sequences. The genetic ancestry cluster associated with self-reported Caucasian donors included about 81% of the roughly 400 genotyped donors. The study aimed to test whether cataloging public T cell receptors could reveal signatures of past pathogen exposure. Using immunosequencing, the study profiled T cell repertoires from 666 subjects and related those repertoires to cytomegalovirus serostatus. In addition to the first cohort of 666 subjects, a separate validation cohort of over 90 different subjects was used. To predict cytomegalovirus infection status, the study brought together high-throughput TCR immunosequencing, statistical association of individual TCRs with disease status, and machine learning. In a later analysis, previously published TCR beta repertoires from some 640 donors were re-analyzed and high-resolution HLA genotyping was added so that TCR occurrence patterns could be studied. The later analysis used no new phenotypic data to find candidate immune exposures, relying instead on TCR beta sequences and their occurrence across donors. An earlier analysis of 587 of the donors used high-throughput TCR beta sequencing to judge whether each TCR beta V gene segment behaved as functional or pseudogenic. Donor age, sex, ethnicity and CMV serostatus were collected together with the repertoire data. Genome-wide SNP genotypes for about three fifths of the roughly 700 donors were used in a later genetic analysis, which treated that subset as a discovery cohort. Every discovery cohort repertoire had been produced on one sequencing platform. Class I and class II HLA loci were covered by the typing at four-digit resolution. Typing coverage varied by locus: roughly 629-640 donors for A, B, C, DRB1 and DQB1; roughly 560 for DQA1; more than 600 for DPA1; roughly 470 for DPB1. Because of strong linkage in the cohort, roughly five DR-DQ haplotypes were treated as single units for association and clustering. Across some 400 genotyped donors of the cohort, an average of approximately 240,000 unique TCR beta nucleotide sequences per donor were sequenced, and approximately 17% of those sequences were non-productive. Points the paper makes about the study in general: In this cohort, only TCR beta chains were sequenced, and detectable features were limited by the absence of alpha or paired-chain data. In a later analysis, most CMV-associated TCR beta chains were found to appear HLA-restricted, with HLA associations seemingly driven largely by CMV exposure. In a later analysis, the rate of TCR association differed among HLA loci, with DRB1 alleles having the most associated TCRs and HLA-C alleles having the fewest. Most TCR sequences were seen in very few donors, while some public TCRs were found in many individuals. The classifier was reported to diagnose cytomegalovirus status with high specificity and sensitivity in both the original and validation cohorts. Compared with equally common non-associated chains, HLA-associated TCR beta chains in a later analysis were more clonally expanded and had lower generation probabilities. The presence/absence analyses assumed that sequencing depth was roughly uniform across donors, and that assumption may not be true. An association between a missense DCLRE1C variant and V-gene and J-gene trimming of TCR beta chains was found in a later genetic analysis and replicated in an independent cohort. Linkage disequilibrium might explain the correlated functional status among segregating V segments, but an unknown experimental factor could not be excluded. According to a later genetic analysis, donors in an Asian-associated ancestry cluster had fewer N-insertions in productive TCRs than the approximately 610-donor mean. A later analysis associated about 16,000 TCR beta sequences with specific HLA alleles at a false discovery rate of 0.05. In an earlier analysis of more than 450 of the donors, most TCR beta V segments were observed in productive rearrangements about 87% or about 30% of the time, broadly matching IMGT annotations. A later analysis reported that several top co-occurrence clusters appeared linked to parvovirus B19, influenza, CMV and Epstein-Barr virus. The authors suggested that the approach could potentially be extended to other disease states and immunological phenotypes. The only immune exposure information available for the cohort was CMV serostatus. The study gave a list of some 150 TCR beta chains associated with cytomegalovirus. In vitro tests confirmed that a few of the cytomegalovirus-associated TCR beta chains recognize cytomegalovirus antigens. Some 16 rarely observed V segments, including chromosome 9 orphons, were excluded from the earlier analysis of a few hundred of the donors because counts were too low. A cluster of highly shared sequence variants was judged likely to represent a technical artifact of the sequencing pipeline. A further reported finding was that TCR beta sequences accurately predicted the HLA-A and HLA-B alleles for most subjects in the first cohort. Because the 87-base-pair reads could not distinguish some IMGT-functional V segments, including TRBV6-2 and TRBV6-3, those segments were excluded. Because some donors lacked HLA typing at each locus, the association tests relied only on the typed subset. Strong co-occurrence of HLA alleles, especially DR and DQ, made assigning TCR associations to individual alleles difficult.

The cohort comprised some 680 healthy bone marrow donors. At the time of sampling, all cohort members were nominally healthy, though unrecorded immune exposures were likely present. The donor tested CMV seronegative and was one of the 352 seronegative cohort members. Each donor provided a peripheral blood sample, and peripheral blood mononuclear cells were used for TCR beta sequencing. Genomic DNA was extracted from the blood cell samples with the Qiagen DNeasy Blood Extraction Kit. Library preparation employed the immunoSEQ multiplex PCR assay. The multiplex PCR relied on a mix of 60 forward primers for TCR Vbeta segments and 13 reverse primers for TCR Jbeta segments. A multiplex PCR assay on genomic DNA amplified the CDR3 region of rearranged TCR beta genes. On the Illumina HiSeq System, the amplified TCR beta libraries were sequenced as 87-base-pair reads. The paper's data handling went like this. In a later analysis, tens of millions of unique TCR beta chains were counted across the 500 to 700 repertoires, and roughly 11 million of these chains were shared by at least two donors. Raw reads were error-corrected and collapsed into unique sequences with a nearest-neighbor algorithm that merged closely related sequences to remove PCR and sequencing errors. CDR3 sequences were aligned to IMGT reference sequences to assign V, D and J gene segments. For a sequence to be retained, a match of at least six nucleotides was required to both a V gene segment and a J gene segment. Rearrangements were classified as productive when the CDR3 lacked stop codons and remained in frame with V and J, and all other rearrangements were classified as non-productive. CDR3 was defined by IMGT convention, running from the second conserved V-encoded cysteine to the conserved J-encoded phenylalanine. Sequences without an unambiguous match to a single V gene segment were excluded from the earlier analysis of about 640 of the donors. An earlier analysis of 550 to 650 of the donors classified V segments as functional when productive rearrangements were above 56.7% and as segregating when the standard deviation between donors was above 5%. A statistical classification framework was built to diagnose cytomegalovirus status from the catalog of TCR beta chain sequences. V and J gene assignment, in a later analysis, came from comparing TCR nucleotide sequences with IMGT/GENE-DB human TR gene sequences. In a later analysis, CDR3 sequences and most-parsimonious VDJ recombination scenarios were assigned using the TCRdist pipeline. In a later analysis, each TCR beta chain was defined by its CDR3 amino acid sequence together with its V-gene family, and reads lacking a unique V-gene family were excluded. To address suspected cross-contamination and a sequencing artifact, a later analysis removed over 500 highly shared, low-generation-probability nucleotide sequences. A later analysis calculated a clonal expansion index for each public chain from normalized within-repertoire ranks of inferred template counts. In a later analysis, generation probabilities were computed using a VDJ recombination model fitted to out-of-frame rearrangements, and the results were checked against IGoR. In a later analysis, hypergeometric tests were used to score TCR-TCR, TCR-HLA and TCR-CMV co-occurrence, with a repertoire-size bias correction applied to TCR pairs. In a later analysis, false discovery rates were estimated by permuting HLA or CMV assignments 20 times. In a later analysis, co-occurring TCRs were grouped with DBSCAN, and TCRdist sequence similarity was added when clustering was performed within HLA-allele-positive subsets. Co-occurrence clustering excluded repertoires with fewer than 30,000 or more than 120,000 public chains, plus five with anomalous nucleotide sharing. TCRdb mirrors the immuneACCESS table, restricted to in-frame sequences. Some clones are absent from its copies; in checked studies, under half trace to an unresolved V gene, and the reason for the others is unknown. V, J and clone size are taken as reported in that table, and D and trimming were inferred from the DNA itself. The sample table shows roughly 120,000 clones, and more than 65% are seen once. Together, the top ten hold 1.5% of the sample.

Note on this clone: Its antigen is currently not known. Base qualities are missing; no much larger clone stands one base away.

Reading from cysteine to phenylalanine, the CDR3 counts 11 amino acids. Left in the record is the CDR3 DNA by itself, 33 bases read in frame from the first base. V is pared back by 0 bases and J by 5 bases, with 4 bases lying between the germline termini. The germline V gene (reference sequence) yields DFQATT for CDR1 and SNEGSKA for CDR2. The V gene is TRBV20-1 and the J gene is TRBJ2-5, with the identity of the D gene unclear. The TCR was taken from a woman aged 18-30 years in good health and CMV-seronegative. Sample: PBMCs. CDR3 sequence: CSARDEETQYF. The DNA sequence reads TGCAGTGCTAGAGATGAGGAGACCCAGTACTTC.